The rows below give T cell receptor beta chains drawn from one sample of a study of memory CD4+ T cells and cytomegalovirus serostatus. Clones were read by immunoSEQ multiplex PCR, and TCRdb kept only the in-frame ones, dropping some. The table includes over 60,000 clones, roughly four fifths detected once. The sequenced sample was memory CD4+ T cells from blood. These receptors all stem from an adult in good health and CMV-seronegative. Each CDR3 is given with its conserved first and last residue. The D gene is left open where the match is weak. The size entry is marked missing in some rows and otherwise reads once, few, many or a size class.

>TRBD1|TRBJ2-5|TRBV7-9|.
CASSEQGARETQYF
TGTGCCAGCAGCGAACAGGGGGCGCGGGAGACCCAGTACTTC
>.|TRBJ2-7|TRBV6-5|.
CASSYSSGGATYEQYF
TGTGCCAGCAGTTACTCGAGTGGTGGGGCTACCTACGAGCAGTACTTC
>TRBD1|TRBJ1-3|TRBV7-8|.
CASRPTGATGSGNTIYF
TGTGCCAGCAGACCAACAGGGGCTACTGGCTCTGGAAACACCATATATTTT
>.|TRBJ1-1|TRBV21-1|few
CAPGHRNTEAFF
TGTGCGCCGGGACATAGGAACACTGAAGCTTTCTTT
>.|TRBJ2-5|TRBV7-8|.
CASSLGAQSRDQYF
TGTGCCAGCAGCTTGGGAGCGCAGAGCAGGGACCAGTACTTC
>TRBD1|TRBJ1-5|TRBV6-5|.
CASSSGTGGNQPQHF
TGTGCCAGCAGTTCCGGGACAGGGGGAAATCAGCCCCAGCATTTT
>.|TRBJ1-6|TRBV4-1|.
CASGAGSSYNSPLHF
TGCGCCAGCGGAGCAGGCAGCTCCTATAATTCACCCCTCCACTTT
>.|TRBJ1-6|TRBV7-6|once
CASSLGTGTLLHF
TGTGCCAGCAGCTTAGGGACCGGGACTCTCCTCCACTTT
>.|TRBJ1-4|TRBV7-9|.
CASSLAQGAVEKLFF
TGTGCCAGCAGCTTAGCGCAAGGAGCAGTTGAAAAACTGTTTTTT
>.|TRBJ2-7|TRBV7-9|.
CASSHTGTPLVSSYEQYF
TGTGCCAGCAGCCACACCGGGACTCCTCTTGTCAGCTCCTACGAGCAGTACTTC
>.|TRBJ1-4|TRBV27|few
CASRLRQVSDEKLFF
TGTGCCAGCAGACTTCGACAGGTTTCGGATGAAAAACTGTTTTTT
>.|TRBJ2-3|TRBV28|once
CASRIIGDTQYF
TGTGCCAGTAGGATTATCGGGGATACGCAGTATTTT
>.|TRBJ1-1|TRBV2|.
CASSEALTEPNTEAFF
TGTGCCAGCAGTGAAGCGCTAACAGAACCGAACACTGAAGCTTTCTTT
>TRBD1|TRBJ2-5|TRBV29-1|.
CSGGGGQGGETQYF
TGCAGCGGGGGAGGTGGACAGGGTGGAGAGACCCAGTACTTC
>.|TRBJ2-7|TRBV29-1|.
CSGTGTGRYEQYF
TGCAGCGGAACCGGGACTGGGAGGTACGAGCAGTACTTC
>TRBD1|TRBJ2-7|TRBV7-2|.
CASSPAGTGFLYEQYF
TGTGCCAGCAGTCCAGCCGGGACAGGTTTCTTGTACGAGCAGTACTTC
>TRBD1|TRBJ2-2|TRBV10-3|.
CAISRAPTGTANTGELFF
TGTGCCATCAGTCGAGCACCTACCGGGACAGCGAACACCGGGGAGCTGTTTTTT
>TRBD1|TRBJ2-2|TRBV18|.
CASSRTGDNTGELFF
TGTGCCAGCTCACGGACAGGGGACAACACCGGGGAGCTGTTTTTT
>TRBD2|TRBJ2-3|TRBV2|.
CASSEIGTTRDTQYF
TGTGCCAGCAGTGAGATAGGGACTACCCGAGATACGCAGTATTTT
>TRBD1|TRBJ2-1|TRBV7-9|.
CASSLSGTGMNNEQFF
TGTGCCAGCAGCCTTTCCGGGACAGGGATGAACAATGAGCAGTTCTTC
>.|TRBJ2-7|TRBV28|.
CASSEQGRGEQYF
TGTGCCAGCAGTGAACAGGGGCGGGGCGAGCAGTACTTC
>TRBD1|TRBJ1-3|TRBV10-3|.
CAISESGTVGNTIYF
TGTGCCATCAGTGAGTCCGGGACAGTTGGAAACACCATATATTTT
>.|TRBJ1-2|TRBV10-3|.
CAISRQAPADGYTF
TGTGCCATCAGCCGACAGGCCCCGGCGGATGGCTACACCTTC
>TRBD1|TRBJ1-1|TRBV2|.
CASSGDRGGTEAFF
TGTGCCAGCAGTGGTGACAGGGGTGGCACTGAAGCTTTCTTT
>.|TRBJ1-1|TRBV11-3|.
CASSLRAGGTEAFF
TGTGCCAGCAGCTTAAGGGCCGGGGGCACTGAAGCTTTCTTT
>.|TRBJ2-4|TRBV30|.
CAWSGTVAKNIQYF
TGTGCCTGGAGTGGGACGGTAGCCAAAAACATTCAGTACTTC
>TRBD1|TRBJ2-3|TRBV6-5|.
CASSSPGGRTDTQYF
TGTGCCAGCAGTTCCCCAGGGGGTCGAACAGATACGCAGTATTTT
>TRBD1|TRBJ1-1|TRBV6-6|once
CATSRTGVGNTEAFF
TGTGCCACCTCCCGGACAGGGGTTGGGAACACTGAAGCTTTCTTT
>.|TRBJ2-7|TRBV27|.
CASSLKGAGSYEQYF
TGTGCCAGCAGTTTGAAGGGGGCGGGGTCCTACGAGCAGTACTTC
>.|TRBJ1-1|TRBV4-2|.
CASSQLEANTEAFF
TGTGCCAGCAGCCAATTGGAGGCGAACACTGAAGCTTTCTTT
>.|TRBJ1-2|TRBV7-9|.
CASSAGTTGYGYTF
TGTGCCAGCAGCGCCGGGACTACCGGCTATGGCTACACCTTC
>TRBD2|TRBJ2-1|TRBV2|few
CASSEGTRFGEQFF
TGTGCCAGCAGTGAAGGGACTAGGTTCGGTGAGCAGTTCTTC
>TRBD1|TRBJ2-2|TRBV29-1|.
CSADRGYTGELFF
TGCAGCGCTGACAGGGGGTACACCGGGGAGCTGTTTTTT
>.|TRBJ1-2|TRBV28|.
CASRGRSPGGYTF
TGTGCCAGCAGAGGACGGTCTCCGGGGGGCTACACCTTC
>.|TRBJ2-5|TRBV19|.
CASSMVRGQGTQYF
TGTGCCAGTAGTATGGTCAGGGGACAAGGGACCCAGTACTTC
>TRBD2|TRBJ2-1|TRBV27|.
CASSLAGLAGVNEQFF
TGTGCCAGCAGTTTGGCGGGACTAGCGGGAGTGAATGAGCAGTTCTTC
>.|TRBJ1-4|TRBV19|few
CASSHMEVKLFF
TGTGCCAGTAGTCACATGGAGGTTAAACTGTTTTTT
>TRBD1|TRBJ1-5|TRBV15|.
CATSQQGSNQPQHF
TGTGCCACCAGCCAACAGGGGAGCAATCAGCCCCAGCATTTT
>.|TRBJ1-1|TRBV28|.
CASSFYTEAFF
TGTGCCAGCAGTTTCTACACTGAAGCTTTCTTT
>.|TRBJ2-7|TRBV6-6|once
CASGRDEQYF
TGTGCCAGCGGGCGCGACGAGCAGTACTTC
>.|TRBJ1-1|TRBV27|.
CASRVEGLNTEAFF
TGTGCCAGCAGGGTGGAGGGTCTGAACACTGAAGCTTTCTTT
>TRBD2|TRBJ2-2|TRBV10-3|.
CAISPGGLNTGELFF
TGTGCCATCAGCCCGGGAGGCCTGAACACCGGGGAGCTGTTTTTT
>.|TRBJ1-1|TRBV11-2|.
CASSFAHLNTEAFF
TGTGCCAGCAGCTTTGCCCATTTGAACACTGAAGCTTTCTTT
>.|TRBJ1-2|TRBV4-2|few
CASSQRGVPYYGYTF
TGTGCCAGCAGCCAAAGAGGAGTTCCTTACTATGGCTACACCTTC
>.|TRBJ2-7|TRBV21-1|.
CASSRSSWAPNEQYF
TGTGCCAGCAGCAGGTCTTCTTGGGCGCCGAACGAGCAGTACTTC
>.|TRBJ2-1|TRBV7-6|.
CASSLDLGSPNNEQFF
TGTGCCAGCAGCTTAGACCTCGGAAGCCCAAACAATGAGCAGTTCTTC
>.|TRBJ2-5|TRBV18|.
CASSRGIQETQYF
TGTGCCAGCTCACGAGGGATCCAAGAGACCCAGTACTTC
>.|TRBJ2-7|TRBV2|.
CASSEVGYEQYF
TGTGCCAGCAGTGAAGTAGGCTACGAGCAGTACTTC
>.|TRBJ1-2|TRBV5-1|.
CASSLALGRDYGYTF
TGCGCCAGCAGCTTGGCCCTAGGGCGGGACTATGGCTACACCTTC